Listed here are 12 T cell receptor beta chains from one sample, sequenced in a study of patients and donors after allogeneic stem cell transplantation. TCRdb reprocessed the RT-PCR reads with MiXCR, giving one entry per CDR3 protein. Here the sample spans approximately 7,100 distinct CDR3 sequences, roughly 10% being singletons. Material: blood, either unsorted or a sorted T cell fraction (not recorded which). These TCRs come from a human donor who was either an allogeneic HSCT recipient or a stem cell or donor lymphocyte infusion donor (not recorded which). It is not recorded whose cells these are; they may come from a transplant donor.

The table lists this clonotype with a few counts. V usage is TRBV6-5 and J usage is TRBJ1-1, with TRBD1 identical over 8 bases. J lost 4 bases, V lost 6 bases, and 7 bases had no gene match. Looked up from germline, CDR1 is MNHEY and CDR2 is SVGAGI. CDR3 length equals 14 residues. The CDR3 nucleotides are TGTGCCAGCAGCGGACAGGGAAGTGGCACTGAAGCTTTCTTT. Encoded protein: CASSGQGSGTEAFF.

The sample holds a few counts of this clonotype. J is TRBJ1-1 and V is TRBV5-1; 8 positions match TRBD1. CDR1 is SGHRS, CDR2 YFSETQ, per germline. CDR3 length equals 17 residues. V lost 4 bases to trimming and J lost 0 bases; unmatched junction nucleotides: 11. DNA of the CDR3: TGCGCCAGCAGCCCCGTGCAGGGGGCAGGTATGAACACTGAAGCTTTCTTT. Protein product: CASSPVQGAGMNTEAFF. The variable domain in full, with the rest retrieved from reference TRBV5-1 and TRBJ1-1, is KAGVTQTPRYLIKTRGQQVTLSCSPISGHRSVSWYQQTPGQGLQFLFEYFSETQRNKGNFPGRFSGRQFSNSRSEMNVSTLELGDSALYLCASSPVQGAGMNTEAFFGQGTRLTVV.

This clonotype was observed many times. The chain couples TRBV28 to TRBJ1-1; TRBD1 is a possible D gene (6 bases). Trimming cost V 4 bases and J 1 base, with 7 bases left between them. CDR1 and CDR2 (germline): MDHEN, SYDVKM. CDR3 length: 13 amino acids. The CDR3 loop is CASSSGQNTEAFF. The CDR3 region has the DNA TGTGCCAGCAGTTCGGGACAGAACACTGAAGCTTTCTTT.

By sample fraction, this clonotype is medium-sized. The rearrangement uses TRBV29-1 and TRBJ1-1; D may be TRBD1 (5 bases). CDR3 length equals 17 residues. V shed 5 bases and J shed 0 bases, with 22 bases lying between them. The germline gives CDR1 SQVTM, CDR2 ANQGSEA. The CDR3 protein is CSVSRLLDRPMNTEAFF. DNA for the CDR3: TGCAGCGTTTCCCGCCTGCTCGACAGACCTATGAACACTGAAGCTTTCTTT.

This clonotype is categorized as medium-sized. The chain links TRBV7-2 to TRBJ2-3; possibly TRBD1 for D (5 bases). In germline, CDR1 is SGHTA, CDR2 FQGNSA. Trimming shortened V by 2 bases and J by 4 bases, and 10 bases separated the two germline ends. The CDR3 runs to 14 residues. CDR3 sequence: CASSLSRVPDTQYF. CDR3 sequence (DNA): TGTGCCAGCAGCTTAAGCAGGGTGCCAGATACGCAGTATTTT.

This clonotype was seen a handful of times. The V gene is TRBV29-1, the J gene TRBJ2-7; the D call may be TRBD1 or TRBD2 (5 bases each). This CDR3 has 18 amino acids. Looked up from germline, CDR1 is SQVTM and CDR2 is ANQGSEA. Trimming shortened V by 1 base and J by 1 base, and 23 bases separated the two germline ends. The CDR3, as DNA: TGCAGCGTTGAAGGCTCCTTGCGTACTAGGACATCATCCTACGAGCAGTACTTC. It codes for CSVEGSLRTRTSSYEQYF.

The gene calls are TRBV30 and TRBJ1-4; D ambiguous. This CDR3 spans 15 amino acids. V shed 6 bases and J shed 0 bases, with 14 bases lying between them. Germline V gene sequence: CDR1 GTSNPN, CDR2 SVGIG (reference sequence). The CDR3 spells CACAGKQATNEKLFF. The DNA of the CDR3 is TGTGCCTGCGCGGGGAAGCAAGCAACTAATGAAAAACTGTTTTTT. Together with reference TRBV30 and TRBJ1-4, the CDR3 gives the full variable domain: SQTIHQWPATLVQPVGSPLSLECTVEGTSNPNLYWYRQAAGRGLQLLFYSVGIGQISSEVPQNLSASRPQDRQFILSSKKLLLSDSGFYLCACAGKQATNEKLFFGSGTQLSVL.

This clonotype has only a few counts. This chain uses TRBV7-2 with TRBJ2-1, with D maybe TRBD1 (5 bases). CDR1 SGHTA and CDR2 FQGNSA come from the germline V gene. V was pared by 2 bases and J by 6 bases, with 20 bases between. The CDR3 has 17 amino acids. CDR3 sequence: CASSLYISQDKGNEQFF. CDR3 DNA: TGTGCCAGCAGCTTATATATCTCCCAGGACAAAGGCAATGAGCAGTTCTTC.

In its sample, this clonotype was seen a few times. The chain links TRBV20-1 to TRBJ2-7; 9 positions agree with TRBD2. V gave up 6 bases and J gave up 7 bases; unmatched junction bases: 10. Germline CDR1 DFQATT, CDR2 SNEGSKA (reference sequence). This CDR3 is built from 13 residues. CDR3 DNA: TGCAGTGCCCCTGCTAGCGGGGAAGGAGAGCAGTACTTC. Translating it yields CSAPASGEGEQYF.

This clonotype was picked up many times. The rearrangement joins TRBV20-1 to TRBJ2-1, with 7 positions matching TRBD1. J gave up 6 bases and V 0 bases, and 8 bases lay outside the gene matches. The CDR3 runs to 15 residues. Looked up from germline, CDR1 is DFQATT and CDR2 is SNEGSKA (reference sequence). In DNA form, the CDR3 reads TGCAGTGCTAGAGATCAGGGGACAGCACCCAATGAGCAGTTCTTC. It is translated as CSARDQGTAPNEQFF.

The chain uses TRBV5-1 and TRBJ1-3; D unclear. The CDR3 extends over 16 amino acids. CDR1 SGHRS and CDR2 YFSETQ come from the germline V gene. Deletions cut 1 base from V and 2 bases from J, with 13 bases between. The CDR3 reads CASSLTTAGTGNTIYF. The DNA of the CDR3 is TGCGCCAGCAGCTTGACTACAGCGGGCACTGGAAACACCATATATTTT. Filled out from reference TRBV5-1 and TRBJ1-3, the complete variable domain reads KAGVTQTPRYLIKTRGQQVTLSCSPISGHRSVSWYQQTPGQGLQFLFEYFSETQRNKGNFPGRFSGRQFSNSRSEMNVSTLELGDSALYLCASSLTTAGTGNTIYFGEGSWLTVV.

This clonotype was seen a few times. The chain employs TRBV6-1 and TRBJ2-7, with D tentatively TRBD1 (5 bases). The CDR3 loop spans 14 amino acids. The germline V gene encodes CDR1 MNHNS and CDR2 SASEGT. V gave up 8 bases and J gave up 0 bases, with 14 bases separating them. CDR3 amino acids: CASRNTDNSYEQYF. CDR3 bases: TGTGCCAGCCGAAATACGGACAACTCCTACGAGCAGTACTTC.